This T cell receptor beta chain emerged from a study of T-cell reconstitution after alpha-beta-depleted transplantation in children. This clonotype has ten or more counts. TCRbeta library preparation incorporated unique molecular identifiers. TCRdb analysed the PCR reads with MiXCR anew, one entry per CDR3 protein. This sample has 200,000 to 250,000 distinct CDR3 sequences, with about 9.5% found just once. The specimen was PBMCs from the stem cell graft donor, collected from the stem cell graft. The source of this sequence is a human donor who donated a stem cell graft to a child with acute lymphoblastic leukemia.

CDR3 sequence: CASSLLGVAGEEQYF. Here the CDR3 DNA reads TGCGCCAGCAGCTTGTTGGGGGTTGCAGGGGAGGAGCAGTACTTC. The rearrangement links TRBV5-1 to TRBJ2-7; the D gene is possibly TRBD1 (6 bases). This CDR3 contains 15 residues. V lost 1 base, J lost 7 bases, and 18 bases lay in between. Germline lookup yields CDR1 SGHRS and CDR2 YFSETQ.